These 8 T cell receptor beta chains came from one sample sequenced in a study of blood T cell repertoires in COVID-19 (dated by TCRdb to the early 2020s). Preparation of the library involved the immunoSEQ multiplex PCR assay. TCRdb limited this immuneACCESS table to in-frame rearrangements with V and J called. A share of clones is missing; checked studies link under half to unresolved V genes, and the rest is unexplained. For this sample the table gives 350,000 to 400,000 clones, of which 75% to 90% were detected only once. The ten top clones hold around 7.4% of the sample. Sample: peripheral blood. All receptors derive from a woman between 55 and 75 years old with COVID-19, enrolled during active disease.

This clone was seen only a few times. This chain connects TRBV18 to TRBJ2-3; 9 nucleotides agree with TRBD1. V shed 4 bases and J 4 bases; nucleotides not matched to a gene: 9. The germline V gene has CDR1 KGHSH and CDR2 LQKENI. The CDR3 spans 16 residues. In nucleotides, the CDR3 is TGTGCCAGCTCACGGCCCGGGACAGGGTTAGCAGATACGCAGTATTTT. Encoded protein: CASSRPGTGLADTQYF. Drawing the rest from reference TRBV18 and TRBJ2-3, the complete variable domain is NAGVMQNPRHLVRRRGQEARLRCSPMKGHSHVYWYRQLPEEGLKFMVYLQKENIIDESGMPKERFSAEFPKEGPSILRIQQVVRGDSAAYFCASSRPGTGLADTQYFGPGTRLTVL.

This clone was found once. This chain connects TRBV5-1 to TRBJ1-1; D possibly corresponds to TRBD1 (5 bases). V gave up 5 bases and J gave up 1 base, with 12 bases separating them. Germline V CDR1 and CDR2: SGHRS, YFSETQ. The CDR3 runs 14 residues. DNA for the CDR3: TGCGCCAGCAGAAAAACCGACAGGAACACTGAAGCTTTCTTT. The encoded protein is CASRKTDRNTEAFF.

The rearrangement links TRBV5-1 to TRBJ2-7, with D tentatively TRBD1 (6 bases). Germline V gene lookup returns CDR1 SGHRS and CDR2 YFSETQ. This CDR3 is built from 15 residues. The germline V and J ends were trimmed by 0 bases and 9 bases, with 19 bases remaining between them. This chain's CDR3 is CASSLGSGTPAGQYF. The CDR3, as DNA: TGCGCCAGCAGCTTGGGTTCTGGGACACCTGCGGGGCAGTACTTC.

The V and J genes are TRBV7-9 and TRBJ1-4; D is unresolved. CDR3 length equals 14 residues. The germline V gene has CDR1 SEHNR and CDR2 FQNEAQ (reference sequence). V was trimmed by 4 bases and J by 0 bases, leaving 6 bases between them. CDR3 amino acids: CASSSFATNEKLFF. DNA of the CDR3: TGTGCCAGCAGCTCGTTCGCAACTAATGAAAAACTGTTTTTT.

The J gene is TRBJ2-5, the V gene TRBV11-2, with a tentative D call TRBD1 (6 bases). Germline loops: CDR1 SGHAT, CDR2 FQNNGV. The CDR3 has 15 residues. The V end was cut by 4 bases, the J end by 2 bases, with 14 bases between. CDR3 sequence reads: CASSWGPGQQETQYF. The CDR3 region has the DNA TGTGCCAGCAGCTGGGGGCCGGGACAACAAGAGACCCAGTACTTC.

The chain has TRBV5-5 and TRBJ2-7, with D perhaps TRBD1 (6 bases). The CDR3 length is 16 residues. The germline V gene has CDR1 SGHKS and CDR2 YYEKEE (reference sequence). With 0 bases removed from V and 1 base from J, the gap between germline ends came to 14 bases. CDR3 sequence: CASSLAGTGISYEQYF. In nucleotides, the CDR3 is TGTGCCAGCAGCTTGGCCGGCACAGGGATTTCCTACGAGCAGTACTTC.

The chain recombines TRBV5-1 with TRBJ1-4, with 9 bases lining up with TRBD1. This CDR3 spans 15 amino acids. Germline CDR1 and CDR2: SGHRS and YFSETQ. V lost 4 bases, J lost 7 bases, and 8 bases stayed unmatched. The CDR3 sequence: CASSLQGARGEKLFF. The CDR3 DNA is TGCGCCAGCAGCCTACAGGGGGCGAGGGGTGAAAAACTGTTTTTT.

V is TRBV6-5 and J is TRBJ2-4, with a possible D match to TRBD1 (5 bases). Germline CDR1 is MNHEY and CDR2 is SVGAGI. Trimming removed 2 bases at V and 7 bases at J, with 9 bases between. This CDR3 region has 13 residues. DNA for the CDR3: TGTGCCAGCAGTTACGGGGCAGAGAACATTCAGTACTTC. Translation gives CASSYGAENIQYF.